Shown below are 17 T cell receptor beta chains from a single sample sequenced in a study of CD8 T cells in ankylosing spondylitis. TCRdb analysed the 5' RACE reads with MiXCR anew, one entry per CDR3 protein. The repertoire holds a few hundred thousand distinct CDR3 sequences, with around 10% as singletons. Sequencing used blood, either unsorted or a sorted T cell fraction (not recorded which). Source of these receptors: a male donor with ankylosing spondylitis or in good health (not recorded which).

V is TRBV20-1 and J is TRBJ2-1; D is uncertain. The CDR3 loop spans 15 amino acids. Per the germline V gene, CDR1 is DFQATT and CDR2 is SNEGSKA (reference sequence). V dropped 3 bases and J dropped 0 bases, with 12 bases sitting between them. CDR3 sequence reads: CSASVLGGSYNEQFF. DNA of the CDR3: TGCAGTGCTAGTGTGCTGGGTGGCTCCTACAATGAGCAGTTCTTC.

This clonotype was seen repeatedly, ten times or more. This chain joins TRBV12-3 or TRBV12-4 and TRBJ1-6, with D perhaps matching TRBD1 (5 bases). The CDR3 covers 14 residues. Trimming stripped 4 bases from V and 9 bases from J, with 13 bases between. CDR3 sequence: CASSSWGGFSPLHF. CDR3 DNA sequence: TGTGCCAGCAGTTCCTGGGGCGGATTTTCACCCCTCCACTTT.

The table lists this clonotype with many counts. The chain combines TRBV20-1 with TRBJ2-2, with TRBD2 identical over 9 bases. Unmatched junction bases numbered 1, after V lost 3 bases and J lost 5 bases. This CDR3 region has 13 residues. Germline values: CDR1 DFQATT, CDR2 SNEGSKA (reference sequence). The CDR3 sequence: CSASLAGTGELFF. The CDR3 DNA is TGCAGTGCTAGTCTAGCGGGGACCGGGGAGCTGTTTTTT.

Ten or more counts support this clonotype. The rearrangement links TRBV5-5 to TRBJ2-7, with D perhaps matching TRBD2 (6 bases). The V and J ends lost 2 bases and 7 bases respectively, with 25 bases between them. The CDR3 is 17 residues long. The germline CDR1 and CDR2 sequences are SGHKS and YYEKEE (reference sequence). CDR3 nucleotide sequence: TGTGCCAGCAGCTTCTCAATTTCGGGACTGGCATCGCTGGAGCAGTACTTC. Amino acid sequence: CASSFSISGLASLEQYF.

At least ten counts were recorded for this clonotype. This chain uses TRBV5-6 with TRBJ1-4; 7 bases are a match to TRBD1. The CDR3 consists of 14 residues. Germline CDR1 is SGHDT and CDR2 is YYEEEE. V was clipped by 2 bases and J by 4 bases; unmatched bases: 2. CDR3 residues: CASSFGQVNEKLFF. Here the CDR3 DNA reads TGTGCCAGCAGCTTTGGACAGGTTAATGAAAAACTGTTTTTT. The full variable domain, its missing parts supplied by reference TRBV5-6 and TRBJ1-4, is DAGVTQSPTHLIKTRGQQVTLRCSPKSGHDTVSWYQQALGQGPQFIFQYYEEEERQRGNFPDRFSGHQFPNYSSELNVNALLLGDSALYLCASSFGQVNEKLFFGSGTQLSVL.

This clonotype was counted only a few times. The chain couples TRBV7-2 to TRBJ2-3, with D possibly being TRBD2 (5 bases). The CDR3 consists of 16 residues. In germline, CDR1 is SGHTA, CDR2 FQGNSA. V lost 1 base and J lost 2, with 13 bases in between. CDR3 coding DNA: TGTGCCAGCAGCTTAGGATCAGGACTGCACACAGATACGCAGTATTTT. Its translation is CASSLGSGLHTDTQYF.

This clonotype was counted ten times or more. The V call is TRBV10-3, the J call TRBJ2-1, with D hard to call. V lost 6 bases and J lost 4, with 7 bases in between. The CDR3 loop spans 12 amino acids. Germline V gene lookup returns CDR1 ENHRY and CDR2 SYGVKD. The chain's CDR3 is CAIRSGYNEQFF. The DNA of the CDR3 is TGTGCCATCAGGTCCGGGTACAATGAGCAGTTCTTC.

This clonotype was observed many times. The gene calls are TRBV5-1 and TRBJ1-1, with 7 bases lining up with TRBD1. V shed 6 bases and J 1 base; nucleotides not matched to a gene: 6. The CDR3 totals 14 residues. CDR1 and CDR2 (germline): SGHRS, YFSETQ. The CDR3 DNA sequence: TGCGCCAGCAATCCGGGACAGACGAACACTGAAGCTTTCTTT. Residues: CASNPGQTNTEAFF.

This clonotype appeared many times. This chain connects TRBV7-3 to TRBJ1-2; 11 positions match TRBD1. Germline loops: CDR1 SGHTA, CDR2 FQGTGA. Unmatched junction bases numbered 7, after V lost 2 bases and J lost 2 bases. CDR3 length: 17 residues. The CDR3 loop is CASSLLGTGGPNYGYTF. The CDR3 bases are TGTGCCAGCAGCTTACTCGGGACAGGGGGACCGAACTATGGCTACACCTTC.

The sample holds many counts of this clonotype. The J gene is TRBJ2-5, the V gene TRBV3-1, with TRBD2 identical over 7 bases. Germline trimming cut 5 bases from V and 5 bases from J; bases unmatched to any gene: 8. The CDR3 sequence is 14 residues long. The germline gives CDR1 LGHDT, CDR2 YNNKEL (reference sequence). CDR3 in DNA: TGTGCCAGCAGCGCCAGACTAGCTACGGAGACCCAGTACTTC. Translating it yields CASSARLATETQYF.

This clonotype was seen only a few times. The V and J genes are TRBV19 and TRBJ2-3, with a tentative D call TRBD1 (5 bases). The CDR3 totals 13 residues. V was shortened by 6 bases and J by 6 bases, with 13 bases between the two germline ends. CDR1 is LNHDA and CDR2 is SQIVND in the germline V gene (reference sequence). The CDR3: CASRTAGSDTQYF. CDR3 in DNA: TGTGCCAGTAGGACGGCAGGGTCGGATACGCAGTATTTT.

This clonotype was counted at least ten times. The J gene is TRBJ1-1, the V gene TRBV5-1; D may be TRBD1 (5 bases). This CDR3 spans 14 amino acids. Deletions cut 1 base from V and 5 bases from J, with 12 bases between. The V gene's germline CDR1 is SGHRS and CDR2 YFSETQ. The CDR3 sequence: CASSLLQGSTEAFF. For the CDR3, the DNA is TGCGCCAGCAGCTTGCTTCAGGGCAGTACTGAAGCTTTCTTT.

The sample holds many counts of this clonotype. This chain uses TRBV5-6 with TRBJ2-1; the D call may be TRBD1 or TRBD2 (5 bases each). This CDR3 contains 15 residues. V was shortened by 3 bases and J by 4 bases, with 14 bases between the two germline ends. In germline, CDR1 is SGHDT, CDR2 YYEEEE. The DNA of the CDR3 is TGTGCCAGCAGCTCCGGGACGGGGCCATACAATGAGCAGTTCTTC. This translates into CASSSGTGPYNEQFF. The full variable domain, in which reference TRBV5-6 and TRBJ2-1 provide the parts outside the CDR3, is DAGVTQSPTHLIKTRGQQVTLRCSPKSGHDTVSWYQQALGQGPQFIFQYYEEEERQRGNFPDRFSGHQFPNYSSELNVNALLLGDSALYLCASSSGTGPYNEQFFGPGTRLTVL.

In this sample, this clonotype turned up many times. The V gene is TRBV24-1, the J gene TRBJ2-3, with D possibly TRBD2 on 5 matching bases. Per the germline V gene, CDR1 is KGHDR and CDR2 is SFDVKD. This CDR3 comprises 17 residues. V was cut by 0 bases and J by 0 bases, with 12 bases left in between. The CDR3 DNA reads TGTGCCACCAGTGATTTGAGGACTGGCGCTAGCACAGATACGCAGTATTTT. Encoded protein: CATSDLRTGASTDTQYF.

This clonotype was detected a few times. This chain links TRBV5-6 with TRBJ2-1; TRBD2 agrees at 13 bases. The trim removed 4 bases at V and 6 bases at J, leaving 16 bases unmatched. This CDR3 spans 19 amino acids. Germline assignment: CDR1 SGHDT and CDR2 YYEEEE. CDR3 sequence (DNA): TGTGCCAGCAGCGGGGCGCGGACTAGCGGGAGTAAAAGGGGCAATGAGCAGTTCTTC. Translated: CASSGARTSGSKRGNEQFF.

This clonotype has at least ten counts. V is TRBV5-1 and J is TRBJ2-7; D may be TRBD2 (6 bases). V was clipped by 2 bases and J by 6 bases, with 18 bases between them. The CDR3 has 15 residues. The V gene's germline CDR1 is SGHRS and CDR2 YFSETQ. Here the CDR3 DNA reads TGCGCCAGCAGCTTAGACGACCCCCGAGCGGGCGAGCAGTACTTC. This codes for CASSLDDPRAGEQYF.

This clonotype came up many times. V is TRBV12-3 or TRBV12-4 and J is TRBJ2-1; 8 nucleotides agree with TRBD2. The CDR3 loop spans 14 amino acids. Trimming removed 6 bases from V and 5 bases from J; junction bases left unmatched: 6. CDR3 protein: CASRRTSFHNEQFF. In DNA form, the CDR3 reads TGTGCCAGCAGAAGGACTAGCTTCCACAATGAGCAGTTCTTC.